The 13 T cell receptor beta chains presented below share a single source sample, sequenced in a study of metastatic and nonmetastatic thyroid tumors. TCRdb re-called clones from the PCR reads using MiXCR. The sample shows 15,000 to 20,000 clones, roughly 20% of them seen only once. Before thyroid surgery, none of the patients had received any treatment. Sequencing input: tumor tissue. All receptors come from a male donor with papillary thyroid cancer or a benign thyroid nodule (not recorded which). Some clones in this sample may be carry-over from other donors' samples.

About this clone itself: Relative to the germline gene, one junction end is altered; a read error may explain this. The J gene is TRBJ2-5, the V gene TRBV20-1, with 10 bases matching TRBD2. This CDR3 is 13 amino acids long. The germline V gene has CDR1 DFQATT and CDR2 SNEGSKA (reference sequence). In nucleotides, the CDR3 is TGCAGTGCTCGCAAAGCGGGGGGGGAGATCCAGTACTTC. Its protein is CSARKAGGEIQYF.

With respect to this clone: The conserved phenylalanine or tryptophan normally closing the CDR3 is absent here, so this likely arose from a read error. The chain joins TRBV9 to TRBJ2-1; 7 bases are a match to TRBD2. The CDR3 runs to 15 residues. Germline CDR1 is SGDLS and CDR2 is YYNGEE. The CDR3 coding sequence is TGTGCCTGCAGCGCCGAGCGGGGAGCCTACAATGAGCAGTTCTGC. Protein sequence: CACSAERGAYNEQFC.

This clone was counted many times. The V call is TRBV7-2, the J call TRBJ2-7; D might be TRBD2 (5 bases). The CDR3 totals 14 residues. V was cut by 1 base and J by 4 bases, with 11 bases left in between. Germline V gives CDR1 SGHTA, CDR2 FQGNSA. The DNA of the CDR3 is TGTGCCAGCAGCTTAGTATCTCCGGGGTACGAGCAGTACTTC. It translates to CASSLVSPGYEQYF.

This clone is medium-sized (0.01 to 0.1%) within its sample. The chain uses TRBV20-1 and TRBJ1-4; D uncertain. The germline V gene encodes CDR1 DFQATT and CDR2 SNEGSKA (reference sequence). V lost 6 bases and J lost 1, with 12 bases in between. The CDR3 is 14 amino acids. CDR3 sequence (DNA): TGCAGTGCACCCCGGACGGAAACTAATGAAAAACTGTTTTTT. Protein sequence: CSAPRTETNEKLFF.

This clone was picked up many times. This chain uses TRBV12-3 or TRBV12-4 with TRBJ2-7, with D perhaps TRBD1 (5 bases). The germline V and J ends were trimmed by 1 base and 2 bases, with 9 bases remaining between them. The CDR3 has 14 amino acids. The CDR3 here is CASSLDRGPYEQYF. Written as DNA, the CDR3 is TGTGCCAGCAGTTTAGATAGGGGCCCCTACGAGCAGTACTTC.

The rearrangement joins TRBV5-1 to TRBJ1-5; 7 bases line up with TRBD1. Germline lookup yields CDR1 SGHRS and CDR2 YFSETQ. Germline trimming cut 4 bases from V and 4 bases from J; bases unmatched to any gene: 5. CDR3 length: 14 residues. This chain's CDR3 is CASSLGQTNQPQHF. The CDR3 DNA reads TGCGCCAGCAGCCTGGGACAGACTAATCAGCCCCAGCATTTT.

This clone was detected many times. This chain links TRBV29-1 with TRBJ1-4; TRBD1 is a possible D gene (5 bases). The V end lost 7 bases, the J end lost 1 base, and 10 bases lay between the germline ends. This CDR3 is 13 amino acids long. Per germline, CDR1 SQVTM and CDR2 ANQGSEA. CDR3 nucleotides: TGCAGCGGACAAAGGGGAACTAATGAAAAACTGTTTTTT. Residues: CSGQRGTNEKLFF.

This clone was counted ten times or more. This may be a read error, as it is one base from a much larger clone. The chain employs TRBV12-3 or TRBV12-4 and TRBJ2-1; 8 nucleotides agree with TRBD2. This CDR3 has 15 amino acids. The CDR3 reads CASSPGTRTYNGQFF. CDR3 DNA: TGTGCCAGCAGTCCCGGGACTAGAACCTACAATGGGCAGTTCTTC.

The CDR3 nucleotides read TGTGCCAGCAGCTCTGGGACAGGGCCGGGGTACGAGCAGTACTTC. This encodes CASSSGTGPGYEQYF. V usage is TRBV7-2 and J usage is TRBJ2-7, with 9 bases that match TRBD1. After removal of 4 bases from V and 4 bases from J, the junction contained 8 bases not matched to a gene. Germline V gene data show CDR1 as SGHTA and CDR2 as FQGNSA. This CDR3 has 15 residues.

This clone counts as medium-sized. The rearrangement joins TRBV19 to TRBJ2-6; D ambiguous. Trimming pared 1 base from V and 1 base from J, leaving 5 bases between. CDR3 size: 15 residues. The V gene's germline CDR1 is LNHDA and CDR2 SQIVND (reference sequence). The chain's CDR3 is CASSIVTSGANVLTF. As DNA, the CDR3 is TGTGCCAGTAGTATAGTAACTTCTGGGGCCAACGTCCTGACTTTC.

This clone is labeled medium-sized. This chain uses TRBV20-1 with TRBJ2-7; D remains ambiguous. Per the germline V gene, CDR1 is DFQATT and CDR2 is SNEGSKA (reference sequence). This CDR3 contains 15 residues. Trimming shortened V by 4 bases and J by 3 bases, and 19 bases separated the two germline ends. The CDR3 DNA follows: TGCAGTGCTAAACAGAGCGCCCGAACGGGCTACGAGCAGTACTTC. It is translated as CSAKQSARTGYEQYF.

The chain has TRBV20-1 and TRBJ1-2, with 7 bases that match TRBD1. Unmatched junction bases numbered 10, after V lost 7 bases and J lost 8 bases. From germline, CDR1 is DFQATT and CDR2 SNEGSKA (reference sequence). This CDR3 is built from 12 residues. CDR3 region: CSVGQGVDGYTF. The CDR3, as DNA: TGCAGTGTAGGTCAGGGGGTTGACGGCTACACCTTC.

CDR3 amino acids: CASSPTAGGYNEQFF. CDR3 in DNA: TGTGCCAGCAGCCCAACTGCGGGAGGGTACAATGAGCAGTTCTTC. The chain couples TRBV6-1 to TRBJ2-1; 9 nucleotides line up with TRBD2. The CDR3 consists of 15 residues. Germline trimming cut 6 bases from V and 4 bases from J; bases unmatched to any gene: 7. CDR1 is MNHNS and CDR2 is SASEGT in the germline V gene.